The T cell receptor beta chain described here comes from a study of blood T cell repertoires in COVID-19. Looking at the study overall: Collection of acute and convalescent COVID-19 samples took place in the United States, Italy and Spain.

Sequencing was performed with immunoSEQ multiplex PCR; in TCRdb, only in-frame clones are kept and a portion is missing. This table holds around 150,000 clones, around 85% found once. The CDR3 length is 15 residues. V lost 2 bases, J lost 2 bases, and 4 bases stayed unmatched. Germline V gives CDR1 SGHTS, CDR2 YDEGEE. The chain has TRBV5-8 and TRBJ2-1, with 7 nucleotides matching TRBD1. The sequencing input was peripheral blood. The TCR comes from a human donor with acute or convalescent COVID-19. The donor label of this sample is uncertain. CDR3 amino acids: CASSFTGVTYNEQFF. The DNA of the CDR3 is TGTGCCAGCAGCTTTACAGGGGTAACCTACAATGAGCAGTTCTTC.